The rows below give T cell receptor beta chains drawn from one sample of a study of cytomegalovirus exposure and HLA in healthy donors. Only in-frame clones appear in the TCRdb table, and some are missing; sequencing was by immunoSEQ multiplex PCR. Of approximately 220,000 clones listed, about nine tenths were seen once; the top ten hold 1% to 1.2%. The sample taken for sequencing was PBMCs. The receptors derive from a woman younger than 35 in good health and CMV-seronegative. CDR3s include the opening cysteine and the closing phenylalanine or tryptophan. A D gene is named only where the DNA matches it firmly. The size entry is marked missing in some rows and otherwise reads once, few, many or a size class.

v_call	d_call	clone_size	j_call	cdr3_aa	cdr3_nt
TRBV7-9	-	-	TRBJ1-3	CASSFPDSYSGNTIYF	TGTGCCAGCAGCTTCCCGGACAGCTACTCTGGAAACACCATATATTTT
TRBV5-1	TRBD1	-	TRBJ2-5	CASSRGQGGETQYF	TGCGCCAGCAGCAGGGGACAGGGGGGAGAGACCCAGTACTTC
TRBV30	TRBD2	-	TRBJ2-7	CAWSVLAGYEQYF	TGTGCCTGGAGTGTACTAGCGGGCTACGAGCAGTACTTC
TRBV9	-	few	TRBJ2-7	CASSVDVSDYYEQYF	TGTGCCAGCAGCGTAGATGTGAGCGACTACTACGAGCAGTACTTC
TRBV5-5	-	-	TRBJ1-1	CASSSQYKNTEAFF	TGTGCCAGCAGCTCACAGTATAAGAACACTGAAGCTTTCTTT
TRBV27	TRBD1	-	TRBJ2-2	CASRGQGTKNTGELFF	TGTGCCAGCAGAGGACAGGGGACGAAGAACACCGGGGAGCTGTTTTTT
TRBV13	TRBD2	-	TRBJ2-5	CASSLARRASGRETQYF	TGTGCCAGCAGCTTAGCCCGGAGGGCTAGCGGGAGGGAGACCCAGTACTTC
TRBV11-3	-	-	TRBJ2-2	CASSLAGWQGNTGELFF	TGTGCCAGCAGCTTAGCGGGTTGGCAGGGGAACACCGGGGAGCTGTTTTTT
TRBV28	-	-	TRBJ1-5	CASSLDSPLNQPQHF	TGTGCCAGCAGTTTAGACAGCCCTCTCAATCAGCCCCAGCATTTT
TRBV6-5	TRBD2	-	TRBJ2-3	CASSYGREGRNTQYF	TGTGCCAGCAGTTACGGGCGGGAGGGCCGAAATACGCAGTATTTT
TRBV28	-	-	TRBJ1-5	CASSLNREYQPQHF	TGTGCCAGCAGTTTGAACAGGGAGTATCAGCCCCAGCATTTT
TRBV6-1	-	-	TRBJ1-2	CASSYQVRGYTF	TGTGCCAGCAGTTATCAAGTCCGGGGCTACACCTTC
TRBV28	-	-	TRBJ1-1	CASSSPEGSKSEAFF	TGTGCCAGCAGTTCCCCGGAGGGGAGTAAATCTGAAGCTTTCTTT
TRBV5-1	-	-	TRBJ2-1	CASSLGGRRERNEQFF	TGCGCCAGCAGCTTGGGGGGACGGAGGGAGAGGAATGAGCAGTTCTTC
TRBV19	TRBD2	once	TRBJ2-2	CASSPLGDGRVGELFF	TGTGCCAGTAGTCCATTGGGGGACGGGAGGGTTGGGGAGCTGTTTTTT
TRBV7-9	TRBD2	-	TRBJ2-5	CASSWTSLKETQYF	TGTGCCAGCAGCTGGACTAGCCTAAAAGAGACCCAGTACTTC
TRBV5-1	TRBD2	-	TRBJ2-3	CASSSGLAGGGRLTDTQYF	TGCGCCAGCAGCTCCGGACTAGCGGGCGGCGGCCGACTCACAGATACGCAGTATTTT
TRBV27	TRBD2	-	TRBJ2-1	CASSFGTSGPSYNEQFF	TGTGCCAGCAGTTTTGGGACTAGCGGTCCCTCCTACAATGAGCAGTTCTTC
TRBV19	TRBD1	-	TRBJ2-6	CASDRAPGANVLTF	TGTGCCAGCGACAGGGCCCCTGGGGCCAACGTCCTGACTTTC
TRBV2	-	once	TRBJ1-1	CASRAEGMNTEAFF	TGTGCCAGCAGAGCGGAGGGAATGAACACTGAAGCTTTCTTT
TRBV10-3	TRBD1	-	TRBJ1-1	CAIRGDRELNTEAFF	TGTGCCATCAGAGGGGACAGGGAATTGAACACTGAAGCTTTCTTT
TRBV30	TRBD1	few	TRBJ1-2	CAWSEQGSGYTF	TGTGCCTGGAGTGAACAGGGGAGTGGCTACACCTTC
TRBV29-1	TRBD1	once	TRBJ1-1	CSVLPGDRGPYTEAFF	TGCAGCGTTTTACCCGGAGACAGGGGGCCTTACACTGAAGCTTTCTTT
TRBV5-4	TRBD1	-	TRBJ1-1	CASSLAVGQGGTEAFF	TGTGCCAGCAGCTTAGCCGTGGGACAGGGAGGTACTGAAGCTTTCTTT
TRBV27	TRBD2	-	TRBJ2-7	CASSLSPGPSGRAREQYF	TGTGCCAGCAGTTTATCGCCCGGCCCTAGCGGGAGGGCTCGGGAGCAGTACTTC
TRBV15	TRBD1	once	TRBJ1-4	CATSGRTGGPTNEKLFF	TGTGCCACCAGCGGGAGGACAGGGGGACCGACAAATGAAAAACTGTTTTTT
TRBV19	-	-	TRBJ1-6	CASSIRQEDSPLHF	TGTGCCAGTAGTATCAGACAGGAAGATTCACCCCTCCACTTT
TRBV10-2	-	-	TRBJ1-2	CASSTTGDYGYTF	TGCGCCAGCAGTACTACGGGGGACTATGGCTACACCTTC
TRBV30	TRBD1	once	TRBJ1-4	CAWSTGVREKLFF	TGTGCCTGGAGTACAGGGGTTAGGGAAAAACTGTTTTTT
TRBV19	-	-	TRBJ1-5	CASRGFNQPQHF	TGTGCAAGCAGGGGATTTAATCAGCCCCAGCATTTT
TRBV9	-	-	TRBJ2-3	CASSVGLADTDTQYF	TGTGCCAGCAGCGTAGGTTTAGCGGACACAGATACGCAGTATTTT
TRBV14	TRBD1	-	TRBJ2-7	CASSVLPGQGSYEQYF	TGTGCCAGCAGCGTACTACCCGGACAGGGATCCTACGAGCAGTACTTC
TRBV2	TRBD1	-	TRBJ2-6	CASRDRDRGLKANVLTF	TGTGCCAGCAGGGACCGGGACAGGGGGCTTAAGGCCAACGTCCTGACTTTC
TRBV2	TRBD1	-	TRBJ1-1	CASSQQGARATEAFF	TGTGCCAGCAGTCAGCAGGGGGCGCGGGCCACTGAAGCTTTCTTT
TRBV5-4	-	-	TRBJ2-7	CASSWDTLGSEQYF	TGTGCCAGCAGCTGGGACACTCTAGGTAGCGAGCAGTACTTC
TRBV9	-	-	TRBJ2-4	CASSPKTGNIQYF	TGTGCCAGCAGCCCCAAGACGGGAAACATTCAGTACTTC
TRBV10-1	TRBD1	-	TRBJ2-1	CASSADFYSGTGGYNEQFF	TGCGCCAGCAGCGCTGACTTTTATTCCGGGACAGGGGGCTACAATGAGCAGTTCTTC
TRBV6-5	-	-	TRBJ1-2	CASRPQGMYGYTF	TGTGCCAGCAGACCACAGGGAATGTATGGCTACACCTTC
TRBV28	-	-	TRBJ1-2	CASSFRLTNYGYTF	TGTGCCAGCAGTTTCAGGCTCACTAACTATGGCTACACCTTC
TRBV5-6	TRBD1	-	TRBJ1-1	CASSYGTGNTEAFF	TGTGCCAGCAGCTACGGGACAGGGAACACTGAAGCTTTCTTT
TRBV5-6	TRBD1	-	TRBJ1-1	CASSLVAGGGWNTEAFF	TGTGCCAGCAGCTTGGTGGCAGGGGGCGGTTGGAACACTGAAGCTTTCTTT
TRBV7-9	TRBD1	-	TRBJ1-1	CASSSRQGASTEAFF	TGTGCCAGCAGCTCCCGACAGGGGGCGAGCACTGAAGCTTTCTTT
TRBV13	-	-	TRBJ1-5	CASSLGDSRNQPQHF	TGTGCCAGCAGCTTAGGGGACTCCCGCAATCAGCCCCAGCATTTT
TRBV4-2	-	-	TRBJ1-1	CASSQVSRNTEAFF	TGTGCCAGCAGCCAAGTATCCCGGAACACTGAAGCTTTCTTT
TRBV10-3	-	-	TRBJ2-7	CAISDSGEQYF	TGTGCCATCAGTGACAGCGGGGAGCAGTACTTC
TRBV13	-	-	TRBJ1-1	CASSLGTPGEAFF	TGTGCCAGCAGCTTGGGGACTCCTGGGGAAGCTTTCTTT
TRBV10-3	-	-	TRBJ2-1	CAIGGSGTDEQFF	TGTGCCATCGGGGGGAGCGGTACCGATGAGCAGTTCTTC
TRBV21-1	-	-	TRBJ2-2	CASSKSPWDFGTGANTGELFF	-
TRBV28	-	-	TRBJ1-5	CASSLSHSWGGQPQHF	TGTGCCAGCAGTTTATCGCACAGTTGGGGGGGGCAGCCCCAGCATTTT
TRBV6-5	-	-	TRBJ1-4	CATRQPNEKLFF	TGTGCCACGAGACAGCCTAATGAAAAACTGTTTTTT
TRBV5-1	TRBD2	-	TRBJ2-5	CASSFGLDQETQYF	TGCGCCAGCAGCTTCGGACTAGACCAAGAGACCCAGTACTTC
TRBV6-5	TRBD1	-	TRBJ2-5	CASSYYSGGRETQYF	TGTGCCAGCAGTTACTACTCAGGGGGCCGAGAGACCCAGTACTTC
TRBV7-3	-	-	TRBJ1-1	CASSPDQGTYTEAFF	TGTGCCAGCAGCCCCGATCAGGGGACCTACACTGAAGCTTTCTTT
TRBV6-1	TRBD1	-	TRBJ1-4	CAGGTGNEKLFF	TGTGCCGGCGGGACAGGGAACGAAAAACTGTTTTTT
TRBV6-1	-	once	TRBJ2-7	CATVPRDGRLHEQYF	TGTGCCACGGTCCCCCGCGACGGGAGATTGCACGAGCAGTACTTC
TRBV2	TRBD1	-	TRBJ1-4	CASSEERDREKLFF	TGTGCCAGCAGTGAAGAAAGGGACAGGGAAAAACTGTTTTTT
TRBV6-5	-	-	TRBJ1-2	CASSRGGTDGYTF	TGTGCCAGCAGCCGAGGGGGTACGGATGGCTACACCTTC
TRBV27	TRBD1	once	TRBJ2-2	CASSLGTGTDTGELFF	TGTGCCAGCAGTCTCGGGACAGGGACCGACACCGGGGAGCTGTTTTTT
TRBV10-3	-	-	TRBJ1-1	CAISERGGLVNTEAFF	TGTGCCATCAGTGAGCGCGGGGGCCTTGTGAACACTGAAGCTTTCTTT
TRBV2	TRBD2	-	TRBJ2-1	CASSPTRATSGISYNEQFF	TGTGCCAGCAGCCCCACCCGAGCGACTAGCGGGATTTCCTACAATGAGCAGTTCTTC